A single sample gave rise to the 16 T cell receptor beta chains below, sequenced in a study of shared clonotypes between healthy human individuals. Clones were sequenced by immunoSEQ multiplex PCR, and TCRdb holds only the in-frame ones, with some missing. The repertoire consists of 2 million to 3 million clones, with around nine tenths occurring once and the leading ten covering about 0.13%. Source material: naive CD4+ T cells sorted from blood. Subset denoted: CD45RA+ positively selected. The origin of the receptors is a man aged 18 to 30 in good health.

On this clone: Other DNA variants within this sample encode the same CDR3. The CDR3 reads CAISDGRESNQPQHF. The CDR3 bases are TGTGCCATCAGTGATGGGAGAGAGAGCAATCAGCCCCAGCATTTT. The genes are TRBV10-3 and TRBJ1-5; D unresolved. The CDR3 spans 15 residues. V shed 3 bases and J shed 1 base, with 10 bases lying between them. CDR1 is ENHRY, CDR2 SYGVKD, per germline.

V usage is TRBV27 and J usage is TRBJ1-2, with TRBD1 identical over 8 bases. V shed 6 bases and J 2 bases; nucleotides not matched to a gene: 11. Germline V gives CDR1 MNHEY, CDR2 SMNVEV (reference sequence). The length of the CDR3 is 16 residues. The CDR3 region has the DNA TGTGCCAGCAGAGCCGGGACAGGAGCATTAAACTATGGCTACACCTTC. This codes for CASRAGTGALNYGYTF.

The CDR3 nucleotides read TGTGCCTGGAGTGCGGCCCTCCTAGCCAAAAACATTCAGTACTTC. As protein: CAWSAALLAKNIQYF. The chain has TRBV30 and TRBJ2-4; D is ambiguous. The CDR3 extends over 15 amino acids. The V end was cut by 1 base, the J end by 0 bases, with 10 bases between. Germline-derived CDR1 and CDR2 are GTSNPN and SVGIG (reference sequence).

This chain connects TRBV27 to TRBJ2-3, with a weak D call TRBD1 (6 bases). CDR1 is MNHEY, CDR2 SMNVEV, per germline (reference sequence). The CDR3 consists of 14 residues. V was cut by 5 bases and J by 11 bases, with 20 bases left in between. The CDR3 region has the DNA TGTGCCAGCAGTCTTTCACAGGGTCTTGGAGGGCAGTATTTT. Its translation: CASSLSQGLGGQYF.

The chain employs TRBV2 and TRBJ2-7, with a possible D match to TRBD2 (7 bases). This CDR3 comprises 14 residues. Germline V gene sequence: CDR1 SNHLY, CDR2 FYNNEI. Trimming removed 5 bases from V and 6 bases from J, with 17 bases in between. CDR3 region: CASSRRGAPSEQYF. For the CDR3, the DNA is TGTGCCAGCAGTAGACGGGGGGCTCCCTCCGAGCAGTACTTC. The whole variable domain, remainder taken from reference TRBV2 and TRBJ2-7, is EPEVTQTPSHQVTQMGQEVILRCVPISNHLYFYWYRQILGQKVEFLVSFYNNEISEKSEIFDDQFSVERPDGSNFTLKIRSTKLEDSAMYFCASSRRGAPSEQYFGPGTRLTVT.

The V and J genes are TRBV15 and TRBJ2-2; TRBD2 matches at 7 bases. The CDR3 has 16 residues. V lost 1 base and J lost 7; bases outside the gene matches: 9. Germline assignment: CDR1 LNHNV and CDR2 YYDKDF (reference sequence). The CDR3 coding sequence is TGTGCCACCAGCAGAGTAGCGGGTATGCGCCACGGGGAGCTGTTTTTT. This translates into CATSRVAGMRHGELFF. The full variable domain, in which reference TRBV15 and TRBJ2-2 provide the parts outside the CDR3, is DAMVIQNPRYQVTQFGKPVTLSCSQTLNHNVMYWYQQKSSQAPKLLFHYYDKDFNNEADTPDNFQSRRPNTSFCFLDIRSPGLGDTAMYLCATSRVAGMRHGELFFGEGSRLTVL.

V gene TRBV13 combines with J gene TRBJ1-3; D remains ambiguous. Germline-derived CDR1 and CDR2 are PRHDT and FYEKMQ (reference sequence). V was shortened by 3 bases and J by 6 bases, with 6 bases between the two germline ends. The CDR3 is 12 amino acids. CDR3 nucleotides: TGTGCCAGCAGCTTTGGAAAAAACACCATATATTTT. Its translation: CASSFGKNTIYF.

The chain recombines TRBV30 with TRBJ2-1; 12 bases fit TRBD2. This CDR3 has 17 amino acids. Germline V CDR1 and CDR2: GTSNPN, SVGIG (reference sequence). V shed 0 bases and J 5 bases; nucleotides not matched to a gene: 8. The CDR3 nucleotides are TGTGCCTGGAGTGTACTGTTGACTAGCGGGAGCCACAATGAGCAGTTCTTC. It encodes CAWSVLLTSGSHNEQFF.

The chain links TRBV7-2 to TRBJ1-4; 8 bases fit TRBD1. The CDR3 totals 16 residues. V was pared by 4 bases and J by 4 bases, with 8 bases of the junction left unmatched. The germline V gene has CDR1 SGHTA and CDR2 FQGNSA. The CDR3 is CASSSGQGRGNEKLFF. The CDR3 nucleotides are TGTGCCAGCAGCTCCGGACAGGGTAGGGGTAATGAAAAACTGTTTTTT.

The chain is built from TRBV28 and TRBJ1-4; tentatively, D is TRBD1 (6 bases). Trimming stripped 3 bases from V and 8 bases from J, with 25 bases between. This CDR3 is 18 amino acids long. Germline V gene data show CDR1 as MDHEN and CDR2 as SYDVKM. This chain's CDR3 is CASSLLGGARRNNEKLFF. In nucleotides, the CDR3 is TGTGCCAGCAGTTTGTTAGGGGGGGCGCGCCGCAATAACGAAAAACTGTTTTTT.

This CDR3 is CASSPRYDTGDGGTQYF. As DNA, the CDR3 is TGTGCCAGCTCACCACGTTACGACACGGGCGATGGGGGGACCCAGTACTTC. The V and J genes are TRBV18 and TRBJ2-5; D is tentatively TRBD1 or TRBD2 (5 bases each). The V and J ends lost 1 base and 7 bases respectively, with 22 bases between them. The germline gives CDR1 KGHSH, CDR2 LQKENI. There are 17 residues in the CDR3.

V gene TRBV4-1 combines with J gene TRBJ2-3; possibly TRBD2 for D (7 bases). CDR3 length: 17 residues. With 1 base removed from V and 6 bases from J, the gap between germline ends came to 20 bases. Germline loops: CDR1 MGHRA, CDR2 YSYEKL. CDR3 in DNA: TGCGCCAGCAGCCAAGGACGGGGGGCCCTCTTCAGGGATACGCAGTATTTT. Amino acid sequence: CASSQGRGALFRDTQYF.

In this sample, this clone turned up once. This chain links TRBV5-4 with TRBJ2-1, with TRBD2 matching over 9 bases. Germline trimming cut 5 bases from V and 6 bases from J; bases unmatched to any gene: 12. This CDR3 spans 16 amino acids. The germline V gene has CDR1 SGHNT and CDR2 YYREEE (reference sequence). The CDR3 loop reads CASREGTAGGPNEQFF. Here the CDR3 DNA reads TGTGCCAGCAGGGAGGGAACGGCGGGAGGGCCCAATGAGCAGTTCTTC. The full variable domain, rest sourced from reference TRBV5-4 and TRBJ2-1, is ETGVTQSPTHLIKTRGQQVTLRCSSQSGHNTVSWYQQALGQGPQFIFQYYREEENGRGNFPPRFSGLQFPNYSSELNVNALELDDSALYLCASREGTAGGPNEQFFGPGTRLTVL.

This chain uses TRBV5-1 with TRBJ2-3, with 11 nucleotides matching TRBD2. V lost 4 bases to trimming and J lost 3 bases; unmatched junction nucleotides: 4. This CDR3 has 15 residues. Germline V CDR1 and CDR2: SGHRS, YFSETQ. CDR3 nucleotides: TGCGCCAGCAGCGCAACTAGCGGGAGTACAGATACGCAGTATTTT. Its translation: CASSATSGSTDTQYF.

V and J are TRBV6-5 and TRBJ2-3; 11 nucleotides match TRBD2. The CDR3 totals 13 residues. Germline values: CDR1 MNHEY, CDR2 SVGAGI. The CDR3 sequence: CVSLAGGTDTQYF. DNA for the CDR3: TGTGTATCACTAGCGGGGGGCACAGATACGCAGTATTTT.

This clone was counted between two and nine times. The CDR3 protein is CAIRGQDYEAFF. Here the CDR3 DNA reads TGTGCCATCAGGGGACAGGATTATGAAGCTTTCTTT. The chain carries TRBV10-3 and TRBJ1-1; 8 nucleotides line up with TRBD1. This CDR3 contains 12 residues. J gave up 7 bases and V 6 bases, and 4 bases lay outside the gene matches. Per the germline V gene, CDR1 is ENHRY and CDR2 is SYGVKD.